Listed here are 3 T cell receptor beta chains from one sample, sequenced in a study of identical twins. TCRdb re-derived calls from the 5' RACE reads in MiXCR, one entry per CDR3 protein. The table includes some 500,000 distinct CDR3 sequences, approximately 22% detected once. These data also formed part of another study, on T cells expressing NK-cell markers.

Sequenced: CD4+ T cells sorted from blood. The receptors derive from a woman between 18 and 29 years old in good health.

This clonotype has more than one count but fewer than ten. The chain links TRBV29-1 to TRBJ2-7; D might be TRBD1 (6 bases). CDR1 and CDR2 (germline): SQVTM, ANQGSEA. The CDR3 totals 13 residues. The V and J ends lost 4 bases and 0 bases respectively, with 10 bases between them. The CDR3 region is CSVGTVGSYEQYF. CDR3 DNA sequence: TGCAGCGTTGGGACAGTGGGCTCCTACGAGCAGTACTTC.

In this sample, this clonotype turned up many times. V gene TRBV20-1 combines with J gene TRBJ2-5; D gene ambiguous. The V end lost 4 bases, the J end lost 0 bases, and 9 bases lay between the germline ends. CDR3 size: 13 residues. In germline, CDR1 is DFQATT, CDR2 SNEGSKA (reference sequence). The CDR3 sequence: CSAIGDNQETQYF. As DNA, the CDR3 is TGCAGTGCTATCGGTGACAACCAAGAGACCCAGTACTTC.

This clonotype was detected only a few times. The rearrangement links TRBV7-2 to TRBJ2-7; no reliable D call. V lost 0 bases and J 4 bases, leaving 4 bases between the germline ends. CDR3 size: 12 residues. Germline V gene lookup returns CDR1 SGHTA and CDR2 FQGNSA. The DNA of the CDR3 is TGTGCCAGCAGCTTAGCGCAGTACGAGCAGTACTTC. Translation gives CASSLAQYEQYF. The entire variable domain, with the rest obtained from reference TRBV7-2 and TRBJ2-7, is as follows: GAGVSQSPSNKVTEKGKDVELRCDPISGHTALYWYRQSLGQGLEFLIYFQGNSAPDKSGLPSDRFSAERTGGSVSTLTIQRTQQEDSAVYLCASSLAQYEQYFGPGTRLTVT.